This TCR beta chain was documented in a study of B cell selection in AIRE deficiency. Findings and caveats of the study: Healthy donors alone shared 31.6% of about 3,600 Treg sequences; patients alone roughly 10%.

This CDR3 spans 10 amino acids. CDR1 is DFQATT, CDR2 SNEGSKA, per germline (reference sequence). V gave up 4 bases and J gave up 6 bases, with 7 bases separating them. Regulatory T cells were sorted as CD4+CD25hiCD127low/negative cells. As regards this clone: What it binds is not known.

TCRdb's table, derived via immunoSEQ multiplex PCR, lists solely in-frame clones and lacks some. Of about 21,000 clones in the sample, roughly 93% were seen once. The rearrangement links TRBV20-1 to TRBJ2-7; no reliable D call. The sequencing input was Tregs sorted from PBMCs. The origin of this receptor is a human donor with AIRE deficiency. The DNA for the CDR3 is TGCAGTGCTACAGCGCGCGAGCAGTACTTC. Amino acid sequence: CSATAREQYF.